This TCR beta chain was recorded in a study of vaccination effects on CD4 cells after COVID-19. Overall study: ViraFEST assay sequencing came after antigen-specific CD4+ T cells were expanded with viral peptide pools.

The method was immunoSEQ multiplex PCR; TCRdb's version includes in-frame clones alone and lacks a portion of them. The sample holds fewer than 85,000 clones, around 70% seen once. The culture ran for 10 days, and then CD4+ T cells were isolated. Of the BNT162b2 and mRNA-1273 vaccines, participants received two doses of one or the other. Nucleocapsid antibodies stayed negative before and after vaccination, showing no earlier SARS-CoV-2 infection. Findings and caveats of the study: Infection- and vaccine-induced clones contracted markedly late after vaccination.

This clone was counted between two and nine times. No antigen is known for it. V was pared by 2 bases and J by 4 bases, with 8 bases between. This CDR3 spans 13 amino acids. Germline CDR1 SNHLY, CDR2 FYNNEI. Sequencing was performed on CD4+ T cells from PBMCs cultured without peptide, taken after COVID-19 vaccination. The V and J genes are TRBV2 and TRBJ1-2, with a weak D call TRBD1 (5 bases). The source of this sequence is a human donor who received a COVID-19 vaccine. The CDR3 sequence is CASSEPGPYGYTF. DNA for the CDR3: TGTGCCAGCAGTGAACCGGGACCCTATGGCTACACCTTC.